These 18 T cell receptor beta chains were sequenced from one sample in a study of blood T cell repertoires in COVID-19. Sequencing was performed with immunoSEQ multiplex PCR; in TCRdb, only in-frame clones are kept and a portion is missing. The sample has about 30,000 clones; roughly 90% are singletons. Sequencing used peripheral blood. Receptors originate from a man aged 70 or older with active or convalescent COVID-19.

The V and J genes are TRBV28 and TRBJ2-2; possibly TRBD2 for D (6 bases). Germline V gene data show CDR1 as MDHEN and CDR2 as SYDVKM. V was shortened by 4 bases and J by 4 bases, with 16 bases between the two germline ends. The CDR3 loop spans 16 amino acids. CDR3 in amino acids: CASSSPGGVGTGELFF. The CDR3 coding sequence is TGTGCCAGCAGTTCTCCGGGCGGGGTGGGCACCGGGGAGCTGTTTTTT. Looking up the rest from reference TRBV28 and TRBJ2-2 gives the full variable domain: DVKVTQSSRYLVKRTGEKVFLECVQDMDHENMFWYRQDPGLGLRLIYFSYDVKMKEKGDIPEGYSVSREKKERFSLILESASTNQTSMYLCASSSPGGVGTGELFFGEGSRLTVL.

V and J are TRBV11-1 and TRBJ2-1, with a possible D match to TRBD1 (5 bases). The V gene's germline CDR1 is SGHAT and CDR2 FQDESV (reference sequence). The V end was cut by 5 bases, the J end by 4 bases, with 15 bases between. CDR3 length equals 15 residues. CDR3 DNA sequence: TGTGCCAGCAGCCCCCGAGCCAGGGCATACAATGAGCAGTTCTTC. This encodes CASSPRARAYNEQFF.

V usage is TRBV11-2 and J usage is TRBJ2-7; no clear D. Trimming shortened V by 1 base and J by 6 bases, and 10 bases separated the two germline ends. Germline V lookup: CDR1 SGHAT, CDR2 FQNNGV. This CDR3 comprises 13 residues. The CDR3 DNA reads TGTGCCAGCAGCTTAGGGCAGTCGGGCGAGCAGTACGTC. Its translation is CASSLGQSGEQYV.

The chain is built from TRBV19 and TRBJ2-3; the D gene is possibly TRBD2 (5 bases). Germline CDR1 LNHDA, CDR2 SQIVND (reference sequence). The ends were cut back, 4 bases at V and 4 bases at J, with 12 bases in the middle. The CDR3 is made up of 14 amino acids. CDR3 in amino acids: CASSSGPVSDTQYF. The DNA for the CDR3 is TGTGCCAGTAGTAGCGGGCCCGTTTCAGATACGCAGTATTTT.

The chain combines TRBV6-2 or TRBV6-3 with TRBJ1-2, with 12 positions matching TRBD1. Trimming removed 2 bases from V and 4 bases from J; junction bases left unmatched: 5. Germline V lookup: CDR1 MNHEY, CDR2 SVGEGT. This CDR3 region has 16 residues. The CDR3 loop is CASSYGTGGNVYGYTF. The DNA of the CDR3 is TGTGCCAGCAGTTACGGGACAGGGGGCAACGTCTATGGCTACACCTTC.

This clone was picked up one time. In nucleotides, the CDR3 is TGTGCCAGCAGCTTAAGTGGGAGGGCTAACCCGGATAGCACAGATACGCAGTATTTT. Residues: CASSLSGRANPDSTDTQYF. V usage is TRBV11-3 and J usage is TRBJ2-3; 7 bases fit TRBD2. V was pared by 2 bases and J by 0 bases, with 14 bases of the junction left unmatched. Germline V gene sequence: CDR1 SGHNT, CDR2 YENEEA. This CDR3 comprises 19 residues.

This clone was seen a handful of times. DNA of the CDR3: TGTGCAAGTCGCTCAACCCCGAGGGTTGGCTACACCTTC. As protein: CASRSTPRVGYTF. This rearrangement joins TRBV12-2 to TRBJ1-2. TRBV12-2 is a listed pseudogene. The CDR3 sequence is 13 residues long.

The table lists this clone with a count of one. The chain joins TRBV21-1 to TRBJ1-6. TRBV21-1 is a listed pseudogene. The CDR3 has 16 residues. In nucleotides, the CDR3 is TGTGCCAGCAGCAAAGCGCCCGGGGGAAATAATTCACCCCTCCACTTT. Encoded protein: CASSKAPGGNNSPLHF.

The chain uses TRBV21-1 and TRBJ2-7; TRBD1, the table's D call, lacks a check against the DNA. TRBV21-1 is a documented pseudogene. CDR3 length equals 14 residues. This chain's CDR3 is CASSNTPGHYEQYV. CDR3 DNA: TGTGCCAGCAGCAACACCCCGGGACACTACGAGCAGTACGTC.

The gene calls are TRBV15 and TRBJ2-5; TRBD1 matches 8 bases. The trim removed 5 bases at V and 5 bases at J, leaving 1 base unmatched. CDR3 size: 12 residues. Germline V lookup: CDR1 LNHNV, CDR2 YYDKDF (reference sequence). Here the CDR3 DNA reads TGTGCCACCAGCGCAGGGGGCGAGACCCAGTACTTC. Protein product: CATSAGGETQYF.

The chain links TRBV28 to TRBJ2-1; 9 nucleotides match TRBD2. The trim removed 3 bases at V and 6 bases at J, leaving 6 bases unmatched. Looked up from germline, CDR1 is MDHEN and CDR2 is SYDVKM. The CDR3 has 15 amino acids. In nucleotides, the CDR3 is TGTGCCAGCAGTTTGGTGGGACTAGCATCCAATGAGCAGTTCTTC. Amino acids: CASSLVGLASNEQFF.

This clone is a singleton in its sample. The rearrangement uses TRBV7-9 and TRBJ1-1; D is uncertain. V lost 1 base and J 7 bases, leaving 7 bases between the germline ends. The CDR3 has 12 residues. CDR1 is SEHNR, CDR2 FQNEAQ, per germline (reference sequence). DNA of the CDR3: TGTGCCAGCAGCTTAGTTAGCGGTGAAGCTTTCTTT. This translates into CASSLVSGEAFF. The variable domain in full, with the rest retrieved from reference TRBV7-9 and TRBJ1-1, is DTGVSQNPRHKITKRGQNVTFRCDPISEHNRLYWYRQTLGQGPEFLTYFQNEAQLEKSRLLSDRFSAERPKGSFSTLEIQRTEQGDSAMYLCASSLVSGEAFFGQGTRLTVV.

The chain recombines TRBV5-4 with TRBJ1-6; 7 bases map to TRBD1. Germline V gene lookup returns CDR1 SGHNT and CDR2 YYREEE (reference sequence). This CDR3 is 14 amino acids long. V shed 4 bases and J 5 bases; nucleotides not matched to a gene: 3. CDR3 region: CASSLDRDNSPLHF. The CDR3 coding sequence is TGTGCCAGCAGCCTAGACAGGGATAATTCACCCCTCCACTTT.

CDR3 sequence reads: CATSRDRGPFETQYF. The CDR3 DNA reads as TGTGCCACCAGCAGAGACAGGGGGCCGTTCGAGACCCAGTACTTC. The chain joins TRBV15 to TRBJ2-5; 8 bases agree with TRBD1. There are 15 residues in the CDR3. V lost 0 bases and J lost 5; bases outside the gene matches: 5. Germline V CDR1 and CDR2: LNHNV, YYDKDF (reference sequence).

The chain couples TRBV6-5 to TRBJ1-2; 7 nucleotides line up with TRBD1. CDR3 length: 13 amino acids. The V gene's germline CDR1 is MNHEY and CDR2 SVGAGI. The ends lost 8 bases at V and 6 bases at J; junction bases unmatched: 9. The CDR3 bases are TGTGCCAGCCGGGGCAGGGGGGAAGATGGCTACACCTTC. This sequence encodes CASRGRGEDGYTF.

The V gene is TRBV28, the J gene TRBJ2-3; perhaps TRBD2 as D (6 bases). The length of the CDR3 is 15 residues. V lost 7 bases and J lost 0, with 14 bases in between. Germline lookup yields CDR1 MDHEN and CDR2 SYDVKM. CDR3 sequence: CASILTGASTDTQYF. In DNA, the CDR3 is TGTGCCAGCATCTTAACGGGAGCGAGCACAGATACGCAGTATTTT.

The CDR3 region has the DNA TGCGCCAGCAGAATAACTTTTTTAAACACAGATACGCAGTATTTT. Its protein product is CASRITFLNTDTQYF. The V call is TRBV5-1, the J call TRBJ2-3; D is ambiguous. The germline V gene has CDR1 SGHRS and CDR2 YFSETQ. V was clipped by 5 bases and J by 2 bases, with 15 bases between them. This CDR3 has 15 residues.

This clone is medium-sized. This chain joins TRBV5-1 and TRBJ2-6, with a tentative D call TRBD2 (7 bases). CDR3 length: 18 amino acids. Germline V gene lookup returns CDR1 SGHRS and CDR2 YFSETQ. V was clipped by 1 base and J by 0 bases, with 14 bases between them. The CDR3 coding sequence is TGCGCCAGCAGCTTGCTGGCGGGGGCTACCTCTGGGGCCAACGTCCTGACTTTC. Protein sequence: CASSLLAGATSGANVLTF.